This T cell receptor (beta chain) was identified during a study of Ad26.COV2.S vaccination and SARS-CoV-2 variants. The treatment: some 20 received Ad26.COV2.S at low or high dose, single or two shots; a few received placebo; per-sample allocation not given. After the first vaccine or placebo injection, samples were drawn on day 63. The repertoire was sequenced with immunoSEQ multiplex PCR; TCRdb's copy has only in-frame clones and lacks some. The sample holds 350,000 to 450,000 clones, around 90% seen once. Germline assignment: CDR1 KGHSH and CDR2 LQKENI. V was clipped by 4 bases and J by 4 bases, with 19 bases between them. The CDR3 length is 16 residues.

The chain is built from TRBV18 and TRBJ1-1; D is uncertain. This TCR was sampled from a person aged 18-65 years who received the Ad26.COV2.S COVID-19 vaccine or a placebo. The starting material was peripheral blood, obtained in a trial of Ad26.COV2.S vaccine versus placebo. CDR3 protein: CASSLRREGTGTEAFF. The CDR3 nucleotides read TGTGCCAGCTCACTCCGAAGAGAGGGTACGGGCACTGAAGCTTTCTTT.